This T cell receptor (beta chain) is drawn from a study of CXCR4 blockade with PD-1 therapy in pancreatic cancer. This CDR3 region has 15 residues. After removal of 4 bases from V and 0 bases from J, the junction contained 4 bases not matched to a gene. Germline CDR1 MNHGY, CDR2 SAAAGT. Repertoires were generated with immunoSEQ multiplex PCR, while TCRdb's copy carries only in-frame clones and drops some. This table has about 7,400 clones, roughly three fifths appearing once. Points on this clone: The antigen is not known.

Patients who provided the archived tumor blocks had not received neoadjuvant therapy before surgery. Whole-study results and caveats: Tumors were clonally expanded, mean roughly 0.15 versus 0.05 in healthy blood. Sequencing covered TCRbeta chains only, not alpha chains. More frequent amino acid clones had more nucleotide rearrangements, suggesting convergent selection.

This receptor was obtained from a human donor with pancreatic ductal adenocarcinoma. Specimen: tumor tissue. The gene calls are TRBV6-8 and TRBJ1-1, with 8 bases aligning to TRBD1. CDR3 sequence (DNA): TGTGCCAGCAGTTCGCCGGGACAGGTGAACACTGAAGCTTTCTTT. Translating it yields CASSSPGQVNTEAFF.